These T cell receptor beta chains were read from a single sample in a study of blood T cells in healthy people across ages. TCRdb fed the 5' RACE reads into MiXCR, producing one record per CDR3 protein. There are 850,000 to 1,100,000 distinct CDR3 sequences in the sample; around two fifths occur only once, and around 13% lies in the top ten. The sequenced material came from blood. All receptors come from a man between 18 and 29 years old in good health. Both conserved end residues are part of each CDR3. D genes are given only for firm matches. Size tells how often a clone was seen (once, few, many) or the class of an expanded clone, and some rows leave it out.

D: -; V: TRBV30; size: -; J: TRBJ2-3; DNA: TGTGCCTGGAGTAATTGGGGAGATACGCAGTATTTT; CDR3: CAWSNWGDTQYF
D: -; V: TRBV10-3; size: few; J: TRBJ2-1; DNA: TGTGCCATCAGTGTCGGGGCCAGCTCCTACAATGAGCAGTTCTTC; CDR3: CAISVGASSYNEQFF
D: -; V: TRBV29-1; size: -; J: TRBJ2-3; DNA: TGCAGCGTTGTACCTACAGGGCCACACACAGATACGCAGTATTTT; CDR3: CSVVPTGPHTDTQYF
D: TRBD2; V: TRBV20-1; size: -; J: TRBJ2-5; DNA: TGCAGTGCTAGACTCCGGCCCCGATTGACTAGCGGGGGGTCAGAGACCCAGTACTTC; CDR3: CSARLRPRLTSGGSETQYF
D: TRBD1; V: TRBV12-3/TRBV12-4; size: -; J: TRBJ1-5; DNA: TGTGCCAGCAGTCCGGGACAGGGACTATCGCCCCAGCATTTT; CDR3: CASSPGQGLSPQHF
D: -; V: TRBV4-1; size: -; J: TRBJ2-3; DNA: TGCGCCAGCAGCTGTGACATGTTAGATACGCAGTATTTT; CDR3: CASSCDMLDTQYF
D: -; V: TRBV5-6; size: -; J: TRBJ1-5; DNA: TGTGCCAGCAGCTTGATAGGGCAGTATAGCAATCAGCCCCAGCATTTT; CDR3: CASSLIGQYSNQPQHF
D: -; V: TRBV20-1; size: many; J: TRBJ2-1; DNA: TGCAGTGCTAGTCCCGGCAATGAGCAGTTCTTC; CDR3: CSASPGNEQFF
D: -; V: TRBV29-1; size: -; J: TRBJ2-3; DNA: TGCAGCGTTGAAGATCAGAGGAGGACTAGCACAGATACGCAGTATTTT; CDR3: CSVEDQRRTSTDTQYF
D: -; V: TRBV6-6; size: many; J: TRBJ1-4; DNA: TGTGCCAGCAGTTACTCGAATGAAAAACTGTTTTTT; CDR3: CASSYSNEKLFF
D: TRBD1; V: TRBV5-1; size: few; J: TRBJ1-1; DNA: TGCGCCAGCACCCACGGACAGGGTCTGACTGAAGCTTTCTTT; CDR3: CASTHGQGLTEAFF
D: -; V: TRBV21-1; size: -; J: TRBJ1-5; DNA: TGTGCCAGCACATCGACTCGGTGCAATCAGCCCCAGCATTTT; CDR3: CASTSTRCNQPQHF
D: -; V: TRBV12-3/TRBV12-4; size: few; J: TRBJ2-7; DNA: TGTGCCAGCAGTCCCGGGACGGGGAGTTACAATGAGCAGTACTTC; CDR3: CASSPGTGSYNEQYF
D: -; V: TRBV7-9; size: -; J: TRBJ1-3; DNA: TGTGCCAGCAGCTTGGGCGACGTGAGCTCTGGAAACACCATATATTTT; CDR3: CASSLGDVSSGNTIYF
D: -; V: TRBV29-1; size: -; J: TRBJ1-2; DNA: TGCAGCGTTGCCTCGACTCTCCCAGGGGCGGGTTCGGCGGGCTACACCTTC; CDR3: CSVASTLPGAGSAGYTF